The clone carrying this T cell receptor (beta chain) was seen a handful of times. This entry belongs to a study of CD8 T cells in Susac syndrome. The CDR3 contains 14 residues. V lost 7 bases and J lost 6; bases outside the gene matches: 6. Germline V gene sequence: CDR1 KGHDR, CDR2 SFDVKD. RNA amounts of 0.5 to 1 ug underwent reverse transcription with random hexamers. An immunoSEQ multiplex PCR generated amplified TCR beta CDR3 products spanning 54 Vbeta and 13 Jbeta. From the immunoSEQ multiplex PCR reads, TCRdb called clonotypes with MiXCR, one entry per CDR3 protein. The sample lists about 300,000 distinct CDR3 sequences; 90% to 95% were seen once. Treatment-naive patients with stable or active relapsing-remitting disease served as multiple sclerosis controls.

V usage is TRBV24-1 and J usage is TRBJ2-2; 8 bases fit TRBD1. Specimen: CD4+ T cells from PBMCs. The clonotype originates from a human donor with multiple sclerosis. CDR3 bases: TGTGCCACCAGGGGTCAGGGGGCGTCCGGGGAGCTGTTTTTT. Translation: CATRGQGASGELFF.